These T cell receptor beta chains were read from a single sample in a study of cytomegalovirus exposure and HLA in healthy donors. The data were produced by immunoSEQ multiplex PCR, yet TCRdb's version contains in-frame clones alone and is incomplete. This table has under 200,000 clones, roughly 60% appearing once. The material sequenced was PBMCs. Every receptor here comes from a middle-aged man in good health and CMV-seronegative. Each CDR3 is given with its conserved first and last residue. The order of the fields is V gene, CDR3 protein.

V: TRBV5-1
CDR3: CASSFPTGGSAGELFF

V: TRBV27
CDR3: CASSPGFSGELFF

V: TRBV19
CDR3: CASQIAGLNTEAFF

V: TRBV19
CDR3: CASTNPEGAYTF

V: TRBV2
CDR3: CASFYERTGESTEAFF

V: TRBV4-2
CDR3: CASSQERGGTYEQYF

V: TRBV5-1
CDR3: CASSLAPGANTGELFF

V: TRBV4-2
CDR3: CASSQGQDSNQPQHF

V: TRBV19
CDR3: CASSPGTGNTGELFF

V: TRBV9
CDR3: CASSVDGRTGGLNTEAFF

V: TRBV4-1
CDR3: CASSQDTGEQYF

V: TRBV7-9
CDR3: CASSLRLGQGYQETQYF

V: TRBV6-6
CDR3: CASSYPQGLNYGYTF

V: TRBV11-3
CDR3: CASSPRPGQGAYEQYF

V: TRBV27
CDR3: CASSSYGTAYTEAFF

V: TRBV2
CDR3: CASRGGGTGEQYF

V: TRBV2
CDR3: CASSEQGEKLFF

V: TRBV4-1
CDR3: CASSQVSGSNTGELFF

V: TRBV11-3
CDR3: CASSSSTGELFF

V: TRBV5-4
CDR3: CASSKTTGTGELFF

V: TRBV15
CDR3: CATSRVRSSGSGDTQYF

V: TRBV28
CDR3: CASSSGSPLHF

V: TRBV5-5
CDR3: CASSTSIRTPSYNEQFF

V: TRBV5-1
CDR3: CASSREGSQETQYF

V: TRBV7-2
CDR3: CASSPPDNEQFF

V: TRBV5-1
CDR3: CASSLEGQPGNTIYF

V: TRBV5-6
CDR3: CASSLGGLAGVQGYEQYF

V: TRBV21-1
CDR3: CASSKEDPSGSCYEQYF

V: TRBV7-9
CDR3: CASSPRQGQNTDTQYF

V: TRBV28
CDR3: CASSSDRSYGYTF

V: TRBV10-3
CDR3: CAISEPGLAAYEQYF

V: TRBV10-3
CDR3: CAIGVGQGAYEQYF

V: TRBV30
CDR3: CAWSMDRVSGYTF

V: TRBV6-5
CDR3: CASSYRQGGTDTQYF

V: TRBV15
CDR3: CATSRAYEQFF

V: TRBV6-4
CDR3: CASSKDRGYGYTF

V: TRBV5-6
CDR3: CASSLSGSWEETQYF

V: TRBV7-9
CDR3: CASSLRLAGVYEQYF

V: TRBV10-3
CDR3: CAISLDRGGQPQHF

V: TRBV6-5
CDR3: CASRRGGISNQPQHF

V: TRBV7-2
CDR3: CASNFQGDTKLFF

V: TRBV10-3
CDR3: CATGTGGYEQYF

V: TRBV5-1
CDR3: CASSLGAGTRILSGANVLTF

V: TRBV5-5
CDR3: CASSSQASTDTQYF

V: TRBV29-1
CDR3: CSVAEQGAGTEAFF

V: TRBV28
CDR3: CASSSGQLLSYEQYF

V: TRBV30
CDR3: CAWSLTNYGYTF

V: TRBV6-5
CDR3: CASSSGVLDQPQHF

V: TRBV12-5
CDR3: CASGLVRGSGRVFTDEQFF

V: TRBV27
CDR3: CASSLSGVSAGSTGELFF

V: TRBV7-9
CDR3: CASSLHGRPNTGELFF

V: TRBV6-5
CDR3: CASSGGNQPQHF

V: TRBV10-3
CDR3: CAISEGSGGYQETQYF

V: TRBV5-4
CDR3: CASSTGLAGAEQFF

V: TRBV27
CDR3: CASSFSQNTEAFF

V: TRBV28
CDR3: CASSTPYGYTF

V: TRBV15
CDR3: CATSRETGSRTQPQHF

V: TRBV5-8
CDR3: CASSPITGVYGYTF

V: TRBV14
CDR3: CASSPPGLAGVRGTQYF

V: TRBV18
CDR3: CASSPLGLPQTEAFF